This T cell receptor (beta chain) came from a study of T cell responses to AZD1222 COVID-19 vaccine. Study-wide results and limits: Rises in breadth and depth of Spike-specific TCRs came after two AZD1222 doses. Baseline seropositives among AZD1222 recipients totaled only five or six. Epitopes outside B.1.351 and B.1.1.7 mutated regions reportedly drew nearly half of spike TCRs.

This CDR3 is 13 amino acids long. Trimming cost V 12 bases and J 5 bases, with 16 bases left between them. Germline loops: CDR1 KGHDR, CDR2 SFDVKD. Measured with immunoSEQ multiplex PCR; TCRdb has only the in-frame clones, and not every one. The sample has roughly 250,000 clones, 80% to 95% seen once. Turning to this clone: Its specificity is not known.

The chain employs TRBV24-1 and TRBJ1-5; D unresolved. The material sequenced was peripheral blood, taken on day 0 of AZD1222 vaccination. The sequence was obtained from an adult in good health. This CDR3 is CAVGGRGDQPQHF. The CDR3 DNA sequence: TGTGCCGTCGGTGGGCGGGGAGATCAGCCCCAGCATTTT.